The 15 T cell receptor beta chains given below trace back to one sample, sequenced in a study of CD8 T cells in Susac syndrome. A quantity of about 0.5 to 1 ug RNA underwent reverse transcription using random hexamers. TCRdb passed the immunoSEQ multiplex PCR reads through MiXCR, listing each CDR3 protein once. The data show around 80,000 distinct CDR3 sequences, 96% seen once. Sequencing was carried out using CD8+ T cells from PBMCs. The receptor source for this set is a human donor with Susac syndrome.

The chain combines TRBV29-1 with TRBJ2-7; TRBD1 is a possible D gene (5 bases). CDR1 SQVTM and CDR2 ANQGSEA come from the germline V gene. There are 13 residues in the CDR3. Trimming shortened V by 6 bases and J by 2 bases, and 14 bases separated the two germline ends. CDR3 nucleotide sequence: TGCAGCGTCCGAGGCCAGGACACCTACGAGCAGTACTTC. Translated: CSVRGQDTYEQYF.

The chain uses TRBV10-3 and TRBJ2-7; 8 bases agree with TRBD1. Germline loops: CDR1 ENHRY, CDR2 SYGVKD. The CDR3 has 13 residues. V shed 2 bases and J 5 bases; nucleotides not matched to a gene: 2. The CDR3 is CAISEQGADEQYV. The CDR3 DNA is TGTGCCATCAGTGAGCAGGGGGCGGACGAGCAGTACGTC.

The chain employs TRBV11-2 and TRBJ2-7, with 11 bases lining up with TRBD1. The CDR3 sequence is 15 residues long. The V and J ends lost 5 bases and 3 bases, in that order; junction bases with no gene match: 6. In germline, CDR1 is SGHAT, CDR2 FQNNGV. The CDR3 DNA follows: TGTGCCAGCAGCATAAGGGACAGGGGGATCTACGAGCAGTACGTC. It translates to CASSIRDRGIYEQYV.

V usage is TRBV9 and J usage is TRBJ2-5; the D is unclear. The CDR3 consists of 13 residues. Germline V gene sequence: CDR1 SGDLS, CDR2 YYNGEE. Trimming took 4 bases from V and 5 from J, leaving 12 bases between them. Here the CDR3 DNA reads TGTGCCAGCAGCTACGATTCTGCGGAGACCCAGTACTTC. Translated, it gives CASSYDSAETQYF.

CDR3 in amino acids: CASSFQGAFTDTQYF. The CDR3 DNA follows: TGTGCCAGCAGTTTTCAGGGAGCCTTCACAGATACGCAGTATTTT. This chain links TRBV12-3 or TRBV12-4 with TRBJ2-3, with D possibly called TRBD1 or TRBD2 (5 bases each). The V end was cut by 3 bases, the J end by 2 bases, with 12 bases between. The length of the CDR3 is 15 residues.

As DNA, the CDR3 is TGCAGTGCTAGAGATGGGACAGGGAGGAACACTGAAGCTTTCTTT. It codes for CSARDGTGRNTEAFF. The V and J genes are TRBV20-1 and TRBJ1-1; 9 bases fit TRBD1. In germline, CDR1 is DFQATT, CDR2 SNEGSKA (reference sequence). This CDR3 is 15 amino acids long. Trimming cost V 0 bases and J 1 base; bases outside gene matches: 3.

J is TRBJ2-7 and V is TRBV7-9; 7 bases are a match to TRBD1. Germline V CDR1 and CDR2: SEHNR, FQNEAQ (reference sequence). V lost 8 bases and J lost 3; bases outside the gene matches: 4. This CDR3 has 12 residues. CDR3 DNA: TGTGCCAGCCGGGACAGATACTACGAGCAGTACTTC. Protein: CASRDRYYEQYF.

The genes are TRBV12-3 or TRBV12-4 and TRBJ2-1; the match to TRBD2 covers 15 bases. V shed 4 bases and J 8 bases; nucleotides not matched to a gene: 6. CDR3 length: 16 residues. The CDR3 is CASSSRGLAGGYEQFF. DNA of the CDR3: TGTGCCAGCAGTTCCAGGGGACTAGCGGGAGGATATGAGCAGTTCTTC.

The J gene is TRBJ1-5, the V gene TRBV12-3 or TRBV12-4; tentative D call: TRBD1 (6 bases). Trimming took 4 bases from V and 6 from J, leaving 19 bases between them. This CDR3 is 16 amino acids long. In nucleotides, the CDR3 is TGTGCCAGCAGTTCCTCCGGGACACCCGCCGGTCAGCCCCAGCATTTT. This encodes CASSSSGTPAGQPQHF.

The V call is TRBV6-2 or TRBV6-3, the J call TRBJ2-1; unclear D gene. The V end was cut by 2 bases, the J end by 3 bases, with 2 bases between. The CDR3 has 12 amino acids. Per germline, CDR1 MNHEY and CDR2 SVGEGT. CDR3 sequence reads: CASSYSYNEQFF. The CDR3 DNA sequence: TGTGCCAGCAGTTACAGCTACAATGAGCAGTTCTTC.

The chain joins TRBV9 to TRBJ1-2; D not certain. Germline V CDR1 and CDR2: SGDLS, YYNGEE. V was cut by 3 bases and J by 4 bases, with 16 bases left in between. The CDR3 runs to 15 residues. The CDR3 sequence: CASSAIPPRPYGYTF. The CDR3 bases are TGTGCCAGCAGCGCTATCCCACCGAGGCCCTATGGCTACACCTTC.

This chain links TRBV19 with TRBJ1-1; no clear D. Germline assignment: CDR1 LNHDA and CDR2 SQIVND (reference sequence). With 3 bases removed from V and 2 bases from J, the gap between germline ends came to 7 bases. CDR3 length: 13 amino acids. The CDR3 DNA sequence: TGTGCCAGTAGTATCACGAGAAACACTGAAGCTTTCTTT. Its translation: CASSITRNTEAFF. Full variable domain (outside the CDR3, taken from reference TRBV19 and TRBJ1-1): DGGITQSPKYLFRKEGQNVTLSCEQNLNHDAMYWYRQDPGQGLRLIYYSQIVNDFQKGDIAEGYSVSREKKESFPLTVTSAQKNPTAFYLCASSITRNTEAFFGQGTRLTVV.

V gene TRBV12-3 or TRBV12-4 combines with J gene TRBJ2-2; D assignment may be TRBD1 or TRBD2 (5 bases each). V was cut by 1 base and J by 4 bases, with 19 bases left in between. CDR3 length equals 18 residues. CDR3 loop: CASSLENVGVRATGELFF. CDR3 DNA sequence: TGTGCCAGCAGTTTAGAAAATGTGGGGGTTCGAGCCACCGGGGAGCTGTTTTTT.

The chain has TRBV20-1 and TRBJ2-7; possibly TRBD2 for D (5 bases). CDR1 and CDR2 (germline): DFQATT, SNEGSKA (reference sequence). V shed 3 bases and J shed 5 bases, with 14 bases lying between them. This CDR3 comprises 13 residues. The CDR3: CSAREAEWHEQYF. The DNA for the CDR3 is TGCAGTGCTAGGGAGGCCGAGTGGCACGAGCAGTACTTC.

The rearrangement links TRBV24-1 to TRBJ2-1; D is uncertain. Trimming shortened V by 3 bases and J by 3 bases, and 14 bases separated the two germline ends. The CDR3 consists of 16 residues. Germline V gives CDR1 KGHDR, CDR2 SFDVKD. CDR3 amino acids: CATSDPKISGYNEQFF. CDR3 coding DNA: TGTGCCACCAGTGATCCTAAGATCTCGGGCTACAATGAGCAGTTCTTC.